This TCR beta chain appears in the sequencing data of a study of CD8 T cells in Susac syndrome. This CDR3 is built from 16 residues. V was clipped by 2 bases and J by 5 bases, with 16 bases between them. Germline assignment: CDR1 MRHNA and CDR2 SNTAGT. After extraction with the RNeasy kit, roughly 0.5 to 1 ug of the RNA was reverse transcribed using random hexamers. MiXCR was run by TCRdb on the immunoSEQ multiplex PCR reads, yielding one entry per CDR3 protein. The table lists roughly 300,000 distinct CDR3 sequences, around 84% of them singletons, with over 0.1% in the top ten. Sequenced input: CD8+ T cells from PBMCs. The chain has TRBV6-4 and TRBJ2-1; D perhaps matches TRBD2 (5 bases). This sequence originates from a human donor with multiple sclerosis. As DNA, the CDR3 is TGTGCCAGCAGTGACGGTGGGGAGTTTTCCCACAATGAGCAGTTCTTC. This encodes CASSDGGEFSHNEQFF.